A single sample gave rise to the 21 T cell receptor beta chains below, sequenced in a study of CD8 T cells in ankylosing spondylitis (dated by TCRdb to about 2017). What the authors observed across the whole study: Blood from ankylosing spondylitis patients appeared to be characterized by a TCR beta motif composed of about 8 highly homologous amino acid variants.

Their cognate antigens are unknown. Library prep was done by 5' RACE. Sequenced on an Illumina HiSeq 2500. TCRdb handled the public reads itself, with Q25 trimming in fastp and clone calling in MiXCR, and kept productive beta chains. Identical CDR3 protein sequences are pooled into one entry, listed with their most common genes and DNA. This sample comprises about 750,000 distinct CDR3 sequences, under 20% of them detected only once. The ten largest make up over 15% of the sample. The sequenced material came from blood, either unsorted or a sorted T cell fraction (not recorded which). The receptors shown here come from a male donor with ankylosing spondylitis.

The chain carries TRBV18 and TRBJ1-6; D remains unclear. Germline lookup yields CDR1 KGHSH and CDR2 LQKENI. The CDR3 is 16 amino acids. Trimming removed 2 bases from V and 8 bases from J, with 16 bases in between. Here the CDR3 DNA reads TGTGCCAGCTCACCAATGGATCCCCATATAGATTCACCCCTCCACTTT. It yields the protein CASSPMDPHIDSPLHF.

This sequence joins TRBV7-6 and TRBJ2-3; D tentatively reads TRBD1 or TRBD2 (6 bases each). Trimming took off 1 base at V and 2 bases at J, with 10 bases between the two ends. CDR3 size: 15 residues. Germline V gene data show CDR1 as SGHVS and CDR2 as FNYEAQ. The CDR3 loop reads CASSLEGDFTDTQYF. Here the CDR3 DNA reads TGTGCCAGCAGCTTAGAGGGGGACTTCACAGATACGCAGTATTTT.

This chain joins TRBV6-5 and TRBJ2-1, with TRBD2 identical over 7 bases. V lost 4 bases to trimming and J lost 0 bases; unmatched junction nucleotides: 6. The CDR3 covers 16 residues. CDR1 and CDR2 from the germline V gene are MNHEY and SVGAGI. CDR3 bases: TGTGCCAGCAGTTTTCTAGCGGATAGCTCCTACAATGAGCAGTTCTTC. Translated, it gives CASSFLADSSYNEQFF.

The CDR3 region has the DNA TGTGCCAGCAGCTTATGGCCTAGCGGGGACCTCACCGGGGAGCTGTTTTTT. Translation gives CASSLWPSGDLTGELFF. The chain combines TRBV7-3 with TRBJ2-2, with 9 bases that match TRBD2. The V gene end was trimmed by 2 bases and the J gene end by 4 bases; junction bases not matched to a gene: 8. From germline, CDR1 is SGHTA and CDR2 FQGTGA. This CDR3 spans 17 amino acids. The variable domain in full, with the rest retrieved from reference TRBV7-3 and TRBJ2-2, is GAGVSQTPSNKVTEKGKYVELRCDPISGHTALYWYRQSLGQGPEFLIYFQGTGAADDSGLPNDRFFAVRPEGSVSTLKIQRTERGDSAVYLCASSLWPSGDLTGELFFGEGSRLTVL.

This clonotype has a handful of counts. The V call is TRBV28, the J call TRBJ2-5; 11 nucleotides match TRBD1. The germline gives CDR1 MDHEN, CDR2 SYDVKM. V shed 6 bases, J shed 0 bases, and the junction held 9 bases outside the gene matches. CDR3 length: 17 amino acids. DNA for the CDR3: TGTGCCAGCAGATACGGACAGGGGGCCCGATACCAAGAGACCCAGTACTTC. It encodes CASRYGQGARYQETQYF.

The rearrangement joins TRBV30 to TRBJ1-1; no firm D call. The CDR3 sequence is 14 residues long. The germline V gene encodes CDR1 GTSNPN and CDR2 SVGIG (reference sequence). V was clipped by 4 bases and J by 7 bases, with 19 bases between them. CDR3 sequence: CAWTLRSPRGEAFF. The CDR3 DNA reads as TGTGCCTGGACTCTACGGTCACCAAGAGGTGAAGCTTTCTTT.

The sample holds a few counts of this clonotype. The CDR3 nucleotides read TGCGCCAGCAGCCCACCGACTAACCATACGCAGTATTTT. Translation: CASSPPTNHTQYF. This rearrangement joins TRBV5-1 to TRBJ2-3; D is perhaps TRBD2 (5 bases). V was trimmed by 4 bases and J by 7 bases, leaving 13 bases between them. From germline, CDR1 is SGHRS and CDR2 YFSETQ. This CDR3 is built from 13 residues.

This clonotype was counted between two and nine times. The chain is built from TRBV24-1 and TRBJ1-2; D is unresolved. The CDR3 is 15 amino acids. V lost 4 bases, J lost 3 bases, and 14 bases lay in between. Germline V gene lookup returns CDR1 KGHDR and CDR2 SFDVKD. The CDR3, as DNA: TGTGCCACCAGTGACACGGAGACCGACCACTATGGCTACACCTTC. This encodes CATSDTETDHYGYTF.

This rearrangement joins TRBV7-2 to TRBJ1-3; a possible D gene is TRBD1 (6 bases). CDR1 is SGHTA, CDR2 FQGNSA, per germline. V dropped 6 bases and J dropped 0 bases, with 12 bases sitting between them. CDR3 size: 15 residues. CDR3 in amino acids: CASRTGPSSGNTIYF. The CDR3 coding sequence is TGTGCCAGCAGAACAGGGCCTAGCTCTGGAAACACCATATATTTT.

The genes are TRBV7-3 and TRBJ2-1, with TRBD2 matching over 7 bases. The ends lost 5 bases at V and 5 bases at J; junction bases unmatched: 6. The CDR3 contains 14 residues. Germline V CDR1 and CDR2: SGHTA, FQGTGA. CDR3 protein: CASSPTGTNNEQFF. In DNA form, the CDR3 reads TGTGCCAGCAGCCCCACCGGGACTAACAATGAGCAGTTCTTC.

The genes are TRBV12-3 or TRBV12-4 and TRBJ2-3, with D possibly TRBD2 on 5 matching bases. The ends were cut back, 3 bases at V and 0 bases at J, with 16 bases in the middle. The CDR3 runs to 17 residues. CDR3 region: CASSFIGRGSSTDTQYF. In DNA form, the CDR3 reads TGTGCCAGCAGTTTTATTGGCCGGGGATCTAGCACAGATACGCAGTATTTT.

This clonotype was seen only a few times. This chain joins TRBV7-9 and TRBJ2-1; possible D gene TRBD2, 6 bases. This CDR3 contains 14 residues. V lost 4 bases, J lost 10 bases, and 17 bases lay in between. Germline CDR1 is SEHNR and CDR2 is FQNEAQ (reference sequence). The CDR3 DNA reads as TGTGCCAGCAGCTCCCCTGGTGTACTAGCCGAGCAGTTCTTC. The encoded protein is CASSSPGVLAEQFF.

The V and J genes are TRBV6-2 or TRBV6-3 and TRBJ2-1; 7 nucleotides agree with TRBD2. Germline CDR1 and CDR2: MNHEY and SVGEGT. This CDR3 is built from 17 residues. V lost 0 bases and J lost 5; bases outside the gene matches: 10. CDR3 in amino acids: CASSYSRMASGHNEQFF. DNA of the CDR3: TGTGCCAGCAGTTACTCGCGCATGGCTAGCGGTCACAATGAGCAGTTCTTC.

The chain uses TRBV6-1 and TRBJ1-5, with D perhaps matching TRBD1 (6 bases). CDR1 and CDR2 from the germline V gene are MNHNS and SASEGT. Trimming stripped 6 bases from V and 3 bases from J, with 12 bases between. There are 14 residues in the CDR3. CDR3 sequence (DNA): TGTGCCAGCAGGGGGGGCCCACTCAATCAGCCCCAGCATTTT. It is translated as CASRGGPLNQPQHF.

V gene TRBV12-3 or TRBV12-4 combines with J gene TRBJ2-1; no firm D call. V was clipped by 7 bases and J by 5 bases, with 15 bases between them. The CDR3 is 14 residues long. CDR3 sequence: CASTLGMGDNEQFF. DNA of the CDR3: TGTGCCAGCACCTTGGGGATGGGCGACAATGAGCAGTTCTTC.

This CDR3 is CASSDVRNTEAFF. CDR3 DNA sequence: TGTGCCAGCAGCGATGTCCGGAACACTGAAGCTTTCTTT. The rearrangement joins TRBV9 to TRBJ1-1; no clear D. Trimming removed 3 bases at V and 1 base at J, with 7 bases between. The germline V gene has CDR1 SGDLS and CDR2 YYNGEE. This CDR3 has 13 amino acids.

A few counts support this clonotype. The rearrangement joins TRBV29-1 to TRBJ1-1; maybe TRBD1 (6 bases). The CDR3 consists of 13 residues. V lost 5 bases and J lost 4, with 14 bases in between. From germline, CDR1 is SQVTM and CDR2 ANQGSEA. The CDR3 DNA is TGCAGCGTTACCACAGGGTTGCGCACTGAAGCTTTCTTT. Protein product: CSVTTGLRTEAFF. Full variable domain (missing parts from reference TRBV29-1 and TRBJ1-1): SAVISQKPSRDICQRGTSLTIQCQVDSQVTMMFWYRQQPGQSLTLIATANQGSEATYESGFVIDKFPISRPNLTFSTLTVSNMSPEDSSIYLCSVTTGLRTEAFFGQGTRLTVV.

The CDR3 coding sequence is TGTGCCAGCAGTTACTCAGCTAGCCTGACAGATACGCAGTATTTT. This translates into CASSYSASLTDTQYF. This chain links TRBV6-5 with TRBJ2-3, with a possible D match to TRBD2 (5 bases). CDR3 size: 15 residues. The V end lost 0 bases, the J end lost 3 bases, and 10 bases lay between the germline ends. Germline V lookup: CDR1 MNHEY, CDR2 SVGAGI.

This chain uses TRBV6-7 with TRBJ2-7; 11 bases are a match to TRBD2. TRBV6-7 is placed among ORFs of uncertain function. The trim removed 7 bases at V and 4 bases at J, leaving 9 bases unmatched. This CDR3 spans 15 amino acids. The CDR3: CASIQLTSGIYEQYF. The DNA of the CDR3 is TGTGCCAGCATTCAACTGACTAGCGGGATTTACGAGCAGTACTTC.

This chain joins TRBV12-3 or TRBV12-4 and TRBJ2-7; tentatively, D is TRBD2 (5 bases). Between the trimmed V and J ends, which lost 6 bases and 3 bases, there was a span of 15 bases. This CDR3 is 14 amino acids long. CDR3 loop: CASRPQGGYYEQYF. CDR3 DNA sequence: TGTGCCAGCAGACCACAAGGAGGCTACTACGAGCAGTACTTC.

The gene calls are TRBV20-1 and TRBJ2-7; TRBD1 might be the D (5 bases). The CDR3 runs 14 residues. The germline V gene encodes CDR1 DFQATT and CDR2 SNEGSKA (reference sequence). Trimming took off 0 bases at V and 4 bases at J, with 13 bases between the two ends. CDR3 sequence reads: CSARDVKGKYEQYF. DNA of the CDR3: TGCAGTGCTAGAGACGTGAAGGGGAAGTACGAGCAGTACTTC.